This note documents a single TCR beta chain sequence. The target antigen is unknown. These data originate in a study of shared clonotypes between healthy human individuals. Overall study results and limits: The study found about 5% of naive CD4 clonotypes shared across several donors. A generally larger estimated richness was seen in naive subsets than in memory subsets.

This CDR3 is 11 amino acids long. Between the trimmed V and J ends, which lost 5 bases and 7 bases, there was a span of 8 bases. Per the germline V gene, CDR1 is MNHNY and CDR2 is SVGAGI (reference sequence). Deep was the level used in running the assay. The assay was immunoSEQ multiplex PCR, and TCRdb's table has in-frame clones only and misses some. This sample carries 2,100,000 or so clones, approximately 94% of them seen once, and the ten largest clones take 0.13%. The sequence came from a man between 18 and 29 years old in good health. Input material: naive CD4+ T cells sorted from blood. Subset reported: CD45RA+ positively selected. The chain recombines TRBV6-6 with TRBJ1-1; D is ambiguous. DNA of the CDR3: TGTGCCAGCAGTCCTCGGATTGAAGCTTTCTTT. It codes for CASSPRIEAFF.